The source of this TCR beta chain is a study of lymphopenia after photon versus proton radiotherapy. Whole-study findings and limits: Post-nadir TCR diversity decline inversely tracked overall survival among those who died.

The CDR3 is 14 residues long. Germline CDR1 reads MDHEN; CDR2 reads SYDVKM. V lost 6 bases and J lost 5; bases outside the gene matches: 9. The method was immunoSEQ multiplex PCR; TCRdb's version includes in-frame clones alone and lacks a portion of them. The sample lists 160,000 or so clones; approximately 91% were seen once. On this clone itself: Its antigen remains unknown.

This clonotype was sampled from a man between 50 and 59 years old with gastric cancer. The chain joins TRBV28 to TRBJ2-7, with 8 bases matching TRBD2. The specimen was peripheral blood, collected from a patient treated with photon-based radiotherapy. CDR3 in amino acids: CASSRGGLQNEQYF. For the CDR3, the DNA is TGTGCCAGCAGCCGGGGGGGACTACAGAACGAGCAGTACTTC.